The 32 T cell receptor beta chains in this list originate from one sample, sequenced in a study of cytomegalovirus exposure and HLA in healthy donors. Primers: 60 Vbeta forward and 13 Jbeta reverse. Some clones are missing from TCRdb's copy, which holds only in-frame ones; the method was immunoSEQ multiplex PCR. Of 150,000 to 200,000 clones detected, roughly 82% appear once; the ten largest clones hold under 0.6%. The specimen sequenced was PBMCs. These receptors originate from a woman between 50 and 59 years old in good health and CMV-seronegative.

The CDR3 sequence: CASSQDGPHREQFF. The CDR3, as DNA: TGCGCCAGCAGCCAAGATGGACCTCACAGGGAGCAGTTCTTC. The chain uses TRBV4-1 and TRBJ2-1; D might be TRBD1 (5 bases). The CDR3 spans 14 residues. V shed 0 bases and J shed 10 bases, with 13 bases lying between them. The germline gives CDR1 MGHRA, CDR2 YSYEKL.

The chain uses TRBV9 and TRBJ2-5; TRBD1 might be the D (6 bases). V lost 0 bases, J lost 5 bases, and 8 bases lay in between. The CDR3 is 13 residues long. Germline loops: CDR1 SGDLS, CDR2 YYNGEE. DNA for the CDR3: TGTGCCAGCAGCGTAGAGCAGGGGGAGACCCAGTACTTC. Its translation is CASSVEQGETQYF.

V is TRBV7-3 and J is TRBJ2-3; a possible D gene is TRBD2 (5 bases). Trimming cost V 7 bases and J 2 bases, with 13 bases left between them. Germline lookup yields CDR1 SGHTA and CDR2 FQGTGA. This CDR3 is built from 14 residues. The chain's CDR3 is CASKVGANTDTQYF. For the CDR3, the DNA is TGTGCCAGCAAGGTGGGAGCGAACACAGATACGCAGTATTTT.

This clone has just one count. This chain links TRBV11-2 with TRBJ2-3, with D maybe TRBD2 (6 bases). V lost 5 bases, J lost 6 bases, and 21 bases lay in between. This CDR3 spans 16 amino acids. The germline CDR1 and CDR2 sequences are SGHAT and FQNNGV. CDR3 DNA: TGTGCCAGCAGCATACTCTCGGCTGGGAGCGGGGATACGCAGTATTTT. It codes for CASSILSAGSGDTQYF.

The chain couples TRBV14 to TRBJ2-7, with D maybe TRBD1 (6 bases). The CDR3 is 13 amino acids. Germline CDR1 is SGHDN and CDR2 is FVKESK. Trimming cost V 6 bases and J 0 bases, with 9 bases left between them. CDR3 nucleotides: TGTGCCAGCAGGCCGGACAGCTCCTACGAGCAGTACTTC. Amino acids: CASRPDSSYEQYF.

The CDR3 here is CASSRHFGEMNTEAFF. CDR3 DNA sequence: TGTGCCAGCTCACGGCATTTCGGAGAGATGAACACTGAAGCTTTCTTT. The chain joins TRBV18 to TRBJ1-1, with D unclear. The V end lost 4 bases, the J end lost 0 bases, and 15 bases lay between the germline ends. This CDR3 contains 16 residues. Germline V lookup: CDR1 KGHSH, CDR2 LQKENI.

CDR3 sequence reads: CASLSGGRRGYTF. CDR3 DNA sequence: TGTGCCAGCCTCTCGGGGGGAAGGAGGGGCTACACCTTC. The genes are TRBV28 and TRBJ1-2; D is perhaps TRBD1 (5 bases). V was shortened by 8 bases and J by 8 bases, with 18 bases between the two germline ends. Germline V lookup: CDR1 MDHEN, CDR2 SYDVKM. This CDR3 has 13 residues.

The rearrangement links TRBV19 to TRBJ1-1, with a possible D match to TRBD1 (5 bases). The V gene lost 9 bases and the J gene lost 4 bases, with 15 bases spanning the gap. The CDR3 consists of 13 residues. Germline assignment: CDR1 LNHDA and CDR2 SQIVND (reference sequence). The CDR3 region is CASYKGVFTEAFF. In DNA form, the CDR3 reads TGTGCCAGCTATAAAGGGGTTTTCACTGAAGCTTTCTTT.

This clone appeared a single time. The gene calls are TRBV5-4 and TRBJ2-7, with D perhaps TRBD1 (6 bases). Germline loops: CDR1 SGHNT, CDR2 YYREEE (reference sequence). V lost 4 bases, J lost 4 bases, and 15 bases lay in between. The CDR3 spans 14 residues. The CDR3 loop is CASSKTGKEYEQYF. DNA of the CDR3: TGTGCCAGCAGCAAGACAGGAAAGGAGTACGAGCAGTACTTC.

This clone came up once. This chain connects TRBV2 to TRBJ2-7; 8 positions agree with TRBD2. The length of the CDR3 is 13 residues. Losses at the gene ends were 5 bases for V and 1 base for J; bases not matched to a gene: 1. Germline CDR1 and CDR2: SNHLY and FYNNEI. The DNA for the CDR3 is TGTGCCAGCAGTTTAGCGGGGTCCTACGAGCAGTACTTC. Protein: CASSLAGSYEQYF.

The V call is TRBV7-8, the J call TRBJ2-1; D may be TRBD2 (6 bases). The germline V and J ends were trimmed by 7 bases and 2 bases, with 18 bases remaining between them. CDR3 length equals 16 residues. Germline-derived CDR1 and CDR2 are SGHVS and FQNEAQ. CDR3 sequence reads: CASTNQAGSAYNEQFF. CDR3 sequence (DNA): TGTGCCAGCACCAACCAAGCGGGCAGCGCCTACAATGAGCAGTTCTTC.

The CDR3 is CASSTDRGSGNTIYF. The CDR3, as DNA: TGTGCCAGCAGCACGGACCGGGGATCTGGAAACACCATATATTTT. This chain connects TRBV7-9 to TRBJ1-3, with D hard to call. V was clipped by 5 bases and J by 1 base, with 12 bases between them. This CDR3 is 15 amino acids long. Germline V gives CDR1 SEHNR, CDR2 FQNEAQ (reference sequence).

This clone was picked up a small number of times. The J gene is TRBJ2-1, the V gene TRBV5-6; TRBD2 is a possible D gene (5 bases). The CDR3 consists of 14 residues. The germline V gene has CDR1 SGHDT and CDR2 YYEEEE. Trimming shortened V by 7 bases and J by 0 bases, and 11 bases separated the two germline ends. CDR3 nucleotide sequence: TGTGCCAGCTCGGAGGAAAGCTCCTACAATGAGCAGTTCTTC. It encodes CASSEESSYNEQFF. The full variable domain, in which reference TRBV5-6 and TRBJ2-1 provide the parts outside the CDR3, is DAGVTQSPTHLIKTRGQQVTLRCSPKSGHDTVSWYQQALGQGPQFIFQYYEEEERQRGNFPDRFSGHQFPNYSSELNVNALLLGDSALYLCASSEESSYNEQFFGPGTRLTVL.

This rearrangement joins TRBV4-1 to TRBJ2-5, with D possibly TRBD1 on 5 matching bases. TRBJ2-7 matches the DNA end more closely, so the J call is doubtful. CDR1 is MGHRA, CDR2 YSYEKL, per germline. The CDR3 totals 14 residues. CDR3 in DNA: TGCGCCAGCAGCCCCCAGTGGGGCAGTTACGAGCAGTACTTC. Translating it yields CASSPQWGSYEQYF.

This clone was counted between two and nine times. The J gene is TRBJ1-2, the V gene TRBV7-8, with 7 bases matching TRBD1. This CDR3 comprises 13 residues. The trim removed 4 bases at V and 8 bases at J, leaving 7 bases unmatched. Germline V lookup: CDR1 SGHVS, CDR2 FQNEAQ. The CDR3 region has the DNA TGTGCCAGCAGCTACGACAGGGTAGGCGGCTACACCTTC. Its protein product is CASSYDRVGGYTF.

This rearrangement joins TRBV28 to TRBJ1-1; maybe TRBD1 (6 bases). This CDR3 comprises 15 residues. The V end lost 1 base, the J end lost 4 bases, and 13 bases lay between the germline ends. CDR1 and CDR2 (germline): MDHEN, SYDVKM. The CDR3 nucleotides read TGTGCCAGCAGTTTATACACAGGGTTTGTCACTGAAGCTTTCTTT. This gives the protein CASSLYTGFVTEAFF.

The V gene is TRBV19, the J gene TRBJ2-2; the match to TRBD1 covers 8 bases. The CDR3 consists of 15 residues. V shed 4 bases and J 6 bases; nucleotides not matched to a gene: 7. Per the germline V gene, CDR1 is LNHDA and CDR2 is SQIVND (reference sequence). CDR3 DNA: TGTGCCAGTAGTACCTCCTACAGGGGGGCCGGGGAGCTGTTTTTT. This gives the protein CASSTSYRGAGELFF. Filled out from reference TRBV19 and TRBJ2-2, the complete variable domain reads DGGITQSPKYLFRKEGQNVTLSCEQNLNHDAMYWYRQDPGQGLRLIYYSQIVNDFQKGDIAEGYSVSREKKESFPLTVTSAQKNPTAFYLCASSTSYRGAGELFFGEGSRLTVL.

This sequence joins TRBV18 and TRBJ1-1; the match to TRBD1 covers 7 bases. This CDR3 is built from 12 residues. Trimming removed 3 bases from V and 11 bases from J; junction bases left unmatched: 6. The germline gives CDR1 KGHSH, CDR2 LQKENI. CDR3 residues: CASSPTGDTAFF. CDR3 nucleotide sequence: TGTGCCAGCTCACCTACAGGGGATACGGCTTTCTTT.

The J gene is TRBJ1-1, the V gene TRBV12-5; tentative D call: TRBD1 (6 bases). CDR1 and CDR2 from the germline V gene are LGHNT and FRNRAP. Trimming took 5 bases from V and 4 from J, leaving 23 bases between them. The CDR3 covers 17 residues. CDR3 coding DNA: TGTGCTAGTGGTACCGCCGGGGGGCAGGCAGTTACCACTGAAGCTTTCTTT. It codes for CASGTAGGQAVTTEAFF.

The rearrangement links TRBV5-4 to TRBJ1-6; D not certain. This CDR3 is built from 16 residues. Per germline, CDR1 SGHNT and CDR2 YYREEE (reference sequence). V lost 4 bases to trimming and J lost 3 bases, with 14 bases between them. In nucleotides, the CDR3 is TGTGCCAGCAGCGCAAGCGCGCAGAACTATAATTCACCCCTCCACTTT. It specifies CASSASAQNYNSPLHF.

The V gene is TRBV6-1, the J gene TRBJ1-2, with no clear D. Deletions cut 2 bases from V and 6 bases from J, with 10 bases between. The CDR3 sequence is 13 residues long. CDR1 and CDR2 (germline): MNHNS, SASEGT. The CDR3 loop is CASSEMGVNGYTF. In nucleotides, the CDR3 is TGTGCCAGCAGTGAAATGGGCGTAAATGGCTACACCTTC.

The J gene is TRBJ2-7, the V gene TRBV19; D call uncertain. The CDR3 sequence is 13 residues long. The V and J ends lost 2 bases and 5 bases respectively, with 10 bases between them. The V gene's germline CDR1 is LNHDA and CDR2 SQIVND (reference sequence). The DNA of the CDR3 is TGTGCCAGTAGTATACCAGGTATGGACGAGCAGTACTTC. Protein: CASSIPGMDEQYF.

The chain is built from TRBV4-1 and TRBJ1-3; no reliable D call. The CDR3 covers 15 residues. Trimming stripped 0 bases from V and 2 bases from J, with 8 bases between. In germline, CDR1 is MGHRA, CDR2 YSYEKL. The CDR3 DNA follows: TGCGCCAGCAGCCAAGATTACGGGGCTGGAAACACCATATATTTT. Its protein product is CASSQDYGAGNTIYF.

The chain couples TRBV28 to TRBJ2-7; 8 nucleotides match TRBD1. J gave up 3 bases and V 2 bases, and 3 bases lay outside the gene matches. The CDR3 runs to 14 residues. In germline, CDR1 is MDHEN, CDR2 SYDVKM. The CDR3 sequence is CASSLQGAIYEQYF. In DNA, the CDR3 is TGTGCCAGCAGTTTACAGGGGGCTATCTACGAGCAGTACTTC.

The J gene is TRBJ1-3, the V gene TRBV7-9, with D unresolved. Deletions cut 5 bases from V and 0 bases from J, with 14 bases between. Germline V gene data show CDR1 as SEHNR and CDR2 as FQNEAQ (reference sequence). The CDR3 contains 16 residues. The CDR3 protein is CASSQSTGVSGNTIYF. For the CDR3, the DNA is TGTGCCAGCAGCCAATCGACCGGAGTCTCTGGAAACACCATATATTTT.

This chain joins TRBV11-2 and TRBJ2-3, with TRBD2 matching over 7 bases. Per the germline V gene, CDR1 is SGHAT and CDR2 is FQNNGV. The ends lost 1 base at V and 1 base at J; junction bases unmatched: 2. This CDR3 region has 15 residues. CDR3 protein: CASSLGGGRTDTQYF. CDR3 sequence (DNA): TGTGCCAGCAGCTTAGGGGGGGGTCGCACAGATACGCAGTATTTT. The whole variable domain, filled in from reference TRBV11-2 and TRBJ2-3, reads EAGVAQSPRYKIIEKRQSVAFWCNPISGHATLYWYQQILGQGPKLLIQFQNNGVVDDSQLPKDRFSAERLKGVDSTLKIQPAKLEDSAVYLCASSLGGGRTDTQYFGPGTRLTVL.

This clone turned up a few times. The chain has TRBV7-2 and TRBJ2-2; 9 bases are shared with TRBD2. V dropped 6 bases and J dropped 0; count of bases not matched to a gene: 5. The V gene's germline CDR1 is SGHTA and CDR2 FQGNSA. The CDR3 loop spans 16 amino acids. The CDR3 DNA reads TGTGCCAGCAGGATTCGCGGGGGGGCGAACACCGGGGAGCTGTTTTTT. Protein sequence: CASRIRGGANTGELFF. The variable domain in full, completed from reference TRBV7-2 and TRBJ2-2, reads GAGVSQSPSNKVTEKGKDVELRCDPISGHTALYWYRQSLGQGLEFLIYFQGNSAPDKSGLPSDRFSAERTGGSVSTLTIQRTQQEDSAVYLCASRIRGGANTGELFFGEGSRLTVL.

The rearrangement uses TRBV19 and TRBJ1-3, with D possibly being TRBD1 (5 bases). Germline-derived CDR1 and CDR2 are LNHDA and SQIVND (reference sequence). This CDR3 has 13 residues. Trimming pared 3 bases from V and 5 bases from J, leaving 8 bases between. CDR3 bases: TGTGCCAGTAGTATTCGACAGAGAAACACCATATATTTT. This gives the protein CASSIRQRNTIYF.

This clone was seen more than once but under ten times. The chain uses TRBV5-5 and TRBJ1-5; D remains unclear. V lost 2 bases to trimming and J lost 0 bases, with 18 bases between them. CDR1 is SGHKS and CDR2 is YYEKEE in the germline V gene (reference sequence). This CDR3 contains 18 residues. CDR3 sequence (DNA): TGTGCCAGCAGCTTTCTGGTCAGACGAAACTATAGCAATCAGCCCCAGCATTTT. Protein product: CASSFLVRRNYSNQPQHF.

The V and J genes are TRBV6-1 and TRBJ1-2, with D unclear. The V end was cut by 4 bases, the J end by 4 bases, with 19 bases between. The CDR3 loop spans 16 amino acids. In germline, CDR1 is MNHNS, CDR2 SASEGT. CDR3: CASSVARDNVIYGYTF. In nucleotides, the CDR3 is TGTGCCAGCAGTGTCGCGCGAGACAATGTCATCTATGGCTACACCTTC.

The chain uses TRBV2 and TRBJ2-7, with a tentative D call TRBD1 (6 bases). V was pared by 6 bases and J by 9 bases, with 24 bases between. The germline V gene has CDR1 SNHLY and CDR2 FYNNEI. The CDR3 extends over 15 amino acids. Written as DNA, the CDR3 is TGTGCCAGCAGGGGGGCGGGCCCCATCTACGAGCGGCAGTACTTC. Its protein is CASRGAGPIYERQYF. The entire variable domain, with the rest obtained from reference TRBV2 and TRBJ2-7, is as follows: EPEVTQTPSHQVTQMGQEVILRCVPISNHLYFYWYRQILGQKVEFLVSFYNNEISEKSEIFDDQFSVERPDGSNFTLKIRSTKLEDSAMYFCASRGAGPIYERQYFGPGTRLTVT.

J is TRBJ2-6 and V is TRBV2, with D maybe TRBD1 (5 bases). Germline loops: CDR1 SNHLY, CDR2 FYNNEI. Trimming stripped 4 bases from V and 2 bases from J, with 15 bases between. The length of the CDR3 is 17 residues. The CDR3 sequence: CASSGRGRVPGANVLTF. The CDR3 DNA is TGTGCCAGCAGTGGCCGCGGCAGGGTCCCTGGGGCCAACGTCCTGACTTTC.